These T cell receptor beta chains were read from a single sample in a study of blood T cell repertoires in COVID-19. Using immunoSEQ multiplex PCR, the repertoire was profiled, and TCRdb retains in-frame clones only, with some absent. Altogether tens of thousands of clones are present, 75% to 90% being singletons, with the ten largest covering more than 14%. Material: peripheral blood. Receptors originate from a human donor in a cohort sampled during active COVID-19. CDR3s include the opening cysteine and the closing phenylalanine or tryptophan. D genes are given only for firm matches. Size is omitted from some rows. Given values are once, few, many or a class for expanded clones.

j_call	v_call	clone_size	d_call	cdr3_aa	cdr3_nt
TRBJ1-4	TRBV21-1	-	-	CASSKYEDSEKLFF	TGTGCCAGCAGCAAATATGAGGATTCGGAAAAACTGTTTTTT
TRBJ1-5	TRBV6-4	-	TRBD1	CASSAGTGGNQPQHF	TGTGCCAGCAGCGCCGGGACAGGAGGAAATCAGCCCCAGCATTTT
TRBJ2-1	TRBV25-1	-	TRBD2	CASRGLAGDSEQFF	TGTGCCAGCAGGGGACTAGCGGGAGATAGTGAGCAGTTCTTC
TRBJ2-2	TRBV27	-	-	CASGPQGGPGELFF	TGTGCCAGCGGACCTCAGGGGGGTCCCGGGGAGCTGTTTTTT
TRBJ1-2	TRBV5-4	few	TRBD1	CASSGGQGFDYGYTF	TGTGCCAGCAGCGGGGGACAGGGGTTTGACTATGGCTACACCTTC
TRBJ1-1	TRBV5-1	-	-	CASSTGHAGNTEAFF	TGCGCCAGCAGCACCGGTCACGCCGGGAACACTGAAGCTTTCTTT
TRBJ1-4	TRBV5-5	-	-	CASSLDPPSSEKLFF	TGTGCCAGCAGCTTGGATCCCCCCTCGAGTGAAAAACTGTTTTTT
TRBJ2-7	TRBV23-1	-	-	CASSHRGTYEQYF	TGCGCCAGCAGTCATCGGGGGACCTACGAGCAGTACTTC
TRBJ2-7	TRBV11-2	once	-	CASSLAHVRERQYF	TGTGCCAGCAGCTTAGCCCACGTAAGGGAGAGGCAGTACTTC
TRBJ2-7	TRBV11-2	-	-	CASSSVRVPDEQYF	TGTGCCAGCAGCTCCGTGCGGGTACCTGACGAGCAGTACTTC
TRBJ2-1	TRBV11-2	-	TRBD1	CASSLIRTGGYGQFF	TGTGCCAGCAGCCTCATTAGGACAGGGGGATATGGGCAGTTCTTC
TRBJ1-2	TRBV28	-	-	CASSSAGAKGKYGYTF	TGTGCCAGCAGCTCCGCGGGGGCGAAGGGAAAATATGGCTACACCTTC
TRBJ1-4	TRBV30	-	TRBD1	CAWRPDRRGKLFF	TGTGCCTGGAGGCCGGACAGGCGGGGAAAACTGTTTTTT
TRBJ1-2	TRBV5-1	-	TRBD1	CASSLNPGQGNYGYTF	TGCGCCAGCAGCTTGAATCCGGGACAGGGTAACTATGGCTACACCTTC
TRBJ1-3	TRBV28	-	TRBD1	CASRTTGVNTIYF	TGTGCCAGCAGAACCACAGGGGTCAACACCATATATTTT
TRBJ2-5	TRBV6-5	-	TRBD2	CASTREGPETQYF	TGTGCCAGCACGAGGGAGGGCCCGGAGACCCAGTACTTC
TRBJ1-6	TRBV28	-	TRBD1	CASRLYGTANSPLHF	TGTGCCAGCAGACTTTACGGGACAGCTAATTCACCCCTCCACTTT
TRBJ1-1	TRBV4-2	-	-	CASSRSDTMNTEAFF	TGTGCCAGCAGCCGGTCGGACACGATGAACACTGAAGCTTTCTTT
TRBJ2-1	TRBV11-3	-	-	CASSLASANNEQFF	TGTGCCAGCAGCTTGGCTAGCGCCAACAATGAGCAGTTCTTC
TRBJ2-3	TRBV6-5	-	-	CASSKSGDTQYF	TGTGCCAGCAGTAAGTCCGGAGATACGCAGTATTTT
TRBJ1-6	TRBV4-2	-	-	CASSQVTEGAPLHF	TGTGCCAGCAGCCAAGTTACCGAGGGAGCACCCCTCCACTTT
TRBJ2-1	TRBV7-8	-	-	CASSERSSYNEQFF	TGTGCCAGCAGCGAGAGGAGCTCCTACAATGAGCAGTTCTTC
TRBJ2-7	TRBV6-1	-	TRBD1	CASSEQPGQGPYEQYF	TGTGCCAGCAGTGAGCAACCGGGACAGGGTCCCTACGAGCAGTACTTC
TRBJ2-5	TRBV11-2	-	TRBD2	CASTPILEGGQETQYF	TGTGCCAGCACCCCCATCCTGGAGGGAGGGCAAGAGACCCAGTACTTC
TRBJ1-5	TRBV19	-	-	CASSIGWGTDHQPQHF	TGTGCCAGTAGTATAGGCTGGGGGACTGATCATCAGCCCCAGCATTTT
TRBJ2-2	TRBV4-1	-	TRBD2	CASSPGLAGRTGELFF	TGCGCCAGCAGCCCAGGACTAGCGGGTCGTACCGGGGAGCTGTTTTTT
TRBJ1-6	TRBV4-2	few	-	CASSQEPLSAYNSPLHF	TGTGCCAGCAGCCAAGAGCCCCTATCGGCCTATAATTCACCCCTCCACTTT
TRBJ2-7	TRBV28	-	-	CASTPRLAEQYF	TGTGCCAGCACCCCCCGTTTAGCCGAGCAGTACTTC
TRBJ2-1	TRBV19	-	TRBD2	CASSWGGSNGEQFF	TGTGCCAGTAGTTGGGGCGGGAGTAACGGTGAGCAGTTCTTC
TRBJ2-7	TRBV9	-	-	CASSVGVGGYSYEQYF	TGTGCCAGCAGCGTAGGAGTAGGGGGTTATAGCTACGAGCAGTACTTC
TRBJ2-7	TRBV9	-	TRBD2	CASSVGLAGVEQYF	TGTGCCAGCAGCGTAGGACTAGCGGGAGTCGAGCAGTACTTC
TRBJ1-4	TRBV28	-	-	CASSPIGAEREKLFF	TGTGCCAGCAGTCCGATAGGGGCCGAGCGTGAAAAACTGTTTTTT
TRBJ2-2	TRBV4-3	once	-	CASSQREIGGELFF	TGCGCCAGCAGCCAGCGGGAAATCGGCGGGGAGCTGTTTTTT
TRBJ2-7	TRBV28	-	-	CASSLLGGVHYEQYF	TGTGCCAGCAGTTTATTAGGCGGCGTACACTACGAGCAGTACTTC
TRBJ2-2	TRBV5-1	-	-	CASSLYPAGELFF	TGCGCCAGCAGCTTGTACCCGGCCGGGGAGCTGTTTTTT
TRBJ2-7	TRBV28	-	TRBD1	CASSSTRTGVAYEQYF	TGTGCCAGCAGTTCAACCAGGACAGGGGTGGCCTACGAGCAGTACTTC
TRBJ1-1	TRBV6-6	-	-	CASKAGNTEAFF	TGTGCCAGCAAAGCAGGGAACACTGAAGCTTTCTTT
TRBJ1-1	TRBV5-1	-	TRBD1	CASSSRTGVGYTEAFF	TGCGCCAGCAGCTCGAGGACAGGGGTGGGTTACACTGAAGCTTTCTTT
TRBJ1-3	TRBV10-3	-	TRBD1	CAISDPTGKTNTIYF	TGTGCCATCAGTGACCCGACAGGGAAGACGAACACCATATATTTT
TRBJ2-2	TRBV4-1	-	TRBD2	CASSPLAGGTGELFF	TGCGCCAGCAGCCCCCTAGCGGGAGGGACCGGGGAGCTGTTTTTT
TRBJ2-1	TRBV28	-	-	CASNSPGDPLTMFF	TGTGCCAGCAACTCGCCGGGGGACCCCCTAACAATGTTCTTC
TRBJ2-7	TRBV11-3	once	TRBD2	CASSAGLAGGSSGQYF	TGTGCCAGCAGCGCGGGACTAGCGGGAGGGAGTTCAGGGCAGTACTTC
TRBJ2-4	TRBV27	-	-	CASSDSVKNIQYF	TGTGCCAGCAGTGATAGCGTCAAAAACATTCAGTACTTC
TRBJ1-2	TRBV2	-	TRBD1	CASSIFQGAKGYTF	TGTGCCAGCAGTATATTTCAGGGGGCGAAAGGCTACACCTTC
TRBJ2-3	TRBV6-5	once	TRBD2	CAGSGSADTQYF	TGTGCCGGCAGCGGGAGCGCAGATACGCAGTATTTT
TRBJ2-3	TRBV11-2	-	-	CASSPTGDTQYF	TGTGCCAGCAGCCCGACGGGAGATACGCAGTATTTT
TRBJ2-1	TRBV25-1	-	-	CASSERRHQNQFF	TGTGCCAGCAGTGAGCGCAGGCACCAGAACCAGTTCTTC
TRBJ2-7	TRBV10-3	-	TRBD1	CAISESGQGAKGSYEQYF	TGTGCCATCAGTGAGTCGGGGCAGGGGGCGAAGGGCTCCTACGAGCAGTACTTC
TRBJ2-2	TRBV4-3	-	-	CASSTGYLVGELFF	TGCGCCAGCAGTACAGGTTATCTTGTCGGGGAGCTGTTTTTT
TRBJ2-7	TRBV19	-	TRBD1	CASSIPPTGSNEQYF	TGTGCCAGTAGTATCCCCCCGACAGGGAGCAACGAGCAGTACTTC
TRBJ1-5	TRBV4-3	few	-	CASSQDLATAKPQHF	TGCGCCAGCAGCCAAGATCTAGCGACGGCTAAGCCCCAGCATTTT